This T cell receptor beta chain was documented in a study of identical twins (dated by TCRdb to the mid-2010s). For the wider study: TCR alpha and beta repertoires from monozygotic twins, unrelated adults of various ages and cord blood were deep-sequenced to test whether fetal clonotypes persist. To rule out contamination, the twin experiments were replicated at different times with different library preparation protocols. Points the paper makes about the study in general: Fewer insertions were carried by abundant cord blood beta clonotypes, a similar but weaker trend appeared in young adult naive repertoires, and no such trend appeared in memory repertoires. Excess twin sharing in beta out-of-frame sequences was weaker because fewer shared sequences lowered the signal-to-noise ratio. Compared with coincidental sharing between unrelated individuals, out-of-frame TCR alpha sequences shared between twins had an excess of sequences with low generation probability. Because the same donors could not be followed over many years, conclusions were based on cross-sectional statistical analysis. Invariant T cells such as MAIT and iNKT could partly confound zero-insertion analyses, although diverse VJ usage argued against such confounding for most clonotypes. In monozygotic twins, recombination models systematically underestimated out-of-frame TCR alpha sharing, but the models matched the sharing seen between unrelated individuals.

Concerning this clonotype itself: It has no known antigen specificity. It has no much larger one-base neighbor in the sample; base qualities were not kept.

The receptor library was made with 5' RACE. The sample was run on an Illumina HiSeq 2000. Template switching introduced a universal primer binding site; the final cDNA contained a unique molecular identifier, enabling accurate counting of TCR cDNA molecules. Specific primers in the conserved constant-segment region were used to synthesize first-strand cDNA for the TCR alpha and beta chains. To control for contamination, every cDNA library was double barcoded, receiving both a SMART-Mk sample barcode and Illumina barcodes. TruSeq adapter sequences along with Illumina sample barcodes were introduced in two successive PCR steps. The Illumina HiSeq platform was used with custom primers to sequence TCR alpha and beta cDNA libraries. The paper's data handling went like this. MiGEC was used to process raw reads and extract unique molecular identifiers, and MiXCR was used to find CDR3 positions. Recombination models were inferred per individual with the repgenHMM and IGoR tools using an EM algorithm. Shared clonotype analysis was performed with the tcR package in R, normalizing sharing by the product of cloneset sizes. To study raw recombination free of thymic and clonal selection effects, out-of-frame nonproductive sequences were analyzed. The public reads were quality trimmed at Q25 with fastp and then assembled into clones with MiXCR by TCRdb, keeping productive beta chains. Rows are combined by CDR3 protein, so each entry shows the most common genes and DNA. Clone size and V and J calls follow TCRdb, not the original study. For this sample the table gives 700,000 to 950,000 distinct CDR3 sequences, of which around an eighth were detected only once. Around 1.5% of the sample is in the top ten clones.

Every donor in the study was a healthy Caucasian. The twin cohort consisted of three pairs of female monozygotic twins, all aged about 18 to 29 years. Peripheral blood mononuclear cells were the source from which RNA for the TCR libraries was isolated. These data were also filed under a second study, of yellow fever vaccine responses in identical twins. The second study also describes: According to the authors, in identical twins the way T cells responded to vaccination appeared partly convergent and partly personalized. In the study, vaccine-responding T cell clones were precisely tracked in identical twins.

The sequencing input was PBMCs. This sequence originates from a woman under 30 in good health.

The bases are TGTGCCAGCAGTCCCTGGACTAGCGGACTATACGAGCAGTACTTC. Translated, this is CASSPWTSGLYEQYF. Recombination joined TRBV28 with TRBJ2-7; 10 central bases correspond to TRBD2. Based on the germline V gene, the CDR1 and CDR2 sequences are MDHEN and SYDVKM. Unmatched junction bases come to 8, with V trimmed by 5 bases and J by 4 bases. The CDR3 runs 15 residues from the cysteine to the phenylalanine. Only the CDR3 DNA stays, 45 bases, in frame from base 1.